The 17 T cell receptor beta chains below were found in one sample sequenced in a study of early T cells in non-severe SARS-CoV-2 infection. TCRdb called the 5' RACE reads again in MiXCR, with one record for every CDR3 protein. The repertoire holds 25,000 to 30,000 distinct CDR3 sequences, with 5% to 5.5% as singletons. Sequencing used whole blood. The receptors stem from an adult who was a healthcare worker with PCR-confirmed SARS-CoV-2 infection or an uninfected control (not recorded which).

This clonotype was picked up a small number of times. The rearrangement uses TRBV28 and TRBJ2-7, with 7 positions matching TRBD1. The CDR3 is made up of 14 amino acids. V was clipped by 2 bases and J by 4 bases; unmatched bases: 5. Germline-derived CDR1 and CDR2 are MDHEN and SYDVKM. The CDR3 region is CASSLGTEPYEQYF. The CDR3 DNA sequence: TGTGCCAGCAGTTTAGGGACAGAGCCATACGAGCAGTACTTC.

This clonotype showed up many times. The DNA of the CDR3 is TGCAGCGTTGAAAAAGGTACAGGGACCGGGGGCAATCAGCCCCAGCATTTT. Its translation: CSVEKGTGTGGNQPQHF. This rearrangement joins TRBV29-1 to TRBJ1-5, with D possibly TRBD1 on 6 matching bases. This CDR3 is 17 amino acids long. Per germline, CDR1 SQVTM and CDR2 ANQGSEA. Deletions cut 2 bases from V and 2 bases from J, with 19 bases between.

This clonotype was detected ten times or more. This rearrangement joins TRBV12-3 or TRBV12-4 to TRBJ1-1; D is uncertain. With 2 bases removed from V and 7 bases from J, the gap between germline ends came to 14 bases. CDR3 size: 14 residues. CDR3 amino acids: CASSLYAGVGEAFF. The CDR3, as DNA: TGTGCCAGCAGTTTATATGCGGGAGTGGGTGAAGCTTTCTTT.

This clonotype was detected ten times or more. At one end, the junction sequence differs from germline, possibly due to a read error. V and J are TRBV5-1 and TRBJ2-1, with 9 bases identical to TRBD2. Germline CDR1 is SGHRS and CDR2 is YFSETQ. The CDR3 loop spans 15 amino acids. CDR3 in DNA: TGCGCCAGCAGCTTGGAAAGCGGGGGGTACAATGAACAGTTCTTC. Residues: CASSLESGGYNEQFF.

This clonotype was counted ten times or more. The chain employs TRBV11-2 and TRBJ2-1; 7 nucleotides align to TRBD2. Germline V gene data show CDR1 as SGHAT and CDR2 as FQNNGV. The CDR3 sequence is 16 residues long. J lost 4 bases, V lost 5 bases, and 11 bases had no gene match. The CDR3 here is CASSLMASGLYNEQFF. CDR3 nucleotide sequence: TGTGCCAGCAGCCTCATGGCTAGCGGCCTTTACAATGAGCAGTTCTTC. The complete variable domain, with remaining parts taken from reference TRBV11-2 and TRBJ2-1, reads EAGVAQSPRYKIIEKRQSVAFWCNPISGHATLYWYQQILGQGPKLLIQFQNNGVVDDSQLPKDRFSAERLKGVDSTLKIQPAKLEDSAVYLCASSLMASGLYNEQFFGPGTRLTVL.

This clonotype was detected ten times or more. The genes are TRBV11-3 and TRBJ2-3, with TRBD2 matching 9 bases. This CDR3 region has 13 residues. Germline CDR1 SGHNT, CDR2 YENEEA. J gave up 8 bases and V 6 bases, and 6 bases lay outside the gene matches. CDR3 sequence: CASSYKAGGTQYF. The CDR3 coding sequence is TGTGCCAGCAGTTACAAAGCGGGGGGTACGCAGTATTTT.

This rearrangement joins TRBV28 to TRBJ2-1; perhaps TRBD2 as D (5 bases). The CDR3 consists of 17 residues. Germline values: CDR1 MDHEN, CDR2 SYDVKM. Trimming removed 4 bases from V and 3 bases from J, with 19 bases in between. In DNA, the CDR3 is TGTGCCAGCAGTTCTACCCAAAGACTACCTTACTACAATGAGCAGTTCTTC. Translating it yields CASSSTQRLPYYNEQFF.

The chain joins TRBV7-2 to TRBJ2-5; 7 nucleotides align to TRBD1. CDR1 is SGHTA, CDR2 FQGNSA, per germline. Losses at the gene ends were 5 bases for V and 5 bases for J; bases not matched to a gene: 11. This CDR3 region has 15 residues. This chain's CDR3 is CASSVTGQVFETQYF. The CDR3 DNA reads TGTGCCAGCAGCGTTACCGGACAGGTTTTTGAGACCCAGTACTTC.

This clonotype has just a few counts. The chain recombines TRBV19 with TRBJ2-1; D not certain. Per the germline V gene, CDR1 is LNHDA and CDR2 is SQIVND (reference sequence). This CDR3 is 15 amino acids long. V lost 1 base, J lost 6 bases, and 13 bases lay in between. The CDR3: CASSIGRVPGNEQFF. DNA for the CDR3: TGTGCCAGTAGTATAGGACGGGTTCCCGGCAATGAGCAGTTCTTC.

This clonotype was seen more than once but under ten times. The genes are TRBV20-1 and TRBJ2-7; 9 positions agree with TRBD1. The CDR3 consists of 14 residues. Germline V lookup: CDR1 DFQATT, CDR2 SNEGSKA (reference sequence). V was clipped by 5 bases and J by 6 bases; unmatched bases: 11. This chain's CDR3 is CSASTRDRVSEQYF. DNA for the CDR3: TGCAGTGCTTCTACCCGGGACAGGGTATCCGAGCAGTACTTC.

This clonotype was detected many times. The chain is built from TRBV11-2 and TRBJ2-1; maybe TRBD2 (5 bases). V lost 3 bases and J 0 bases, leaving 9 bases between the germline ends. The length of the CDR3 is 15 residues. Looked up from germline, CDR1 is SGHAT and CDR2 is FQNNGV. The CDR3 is CASSFQRSSYNEQFF. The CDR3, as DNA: TGTGCCAGCAGCTTCCAGCGGAGCTCCTACAATGAGCAGTTCTTC.

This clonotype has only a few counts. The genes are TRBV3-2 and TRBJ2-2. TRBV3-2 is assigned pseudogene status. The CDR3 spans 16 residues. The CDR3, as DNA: TGTGCCAGCAGTGATTTTGGATATACCTCTACCGGGGAGCTGTTTTTT. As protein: CASSDFGYTSTGELFF.

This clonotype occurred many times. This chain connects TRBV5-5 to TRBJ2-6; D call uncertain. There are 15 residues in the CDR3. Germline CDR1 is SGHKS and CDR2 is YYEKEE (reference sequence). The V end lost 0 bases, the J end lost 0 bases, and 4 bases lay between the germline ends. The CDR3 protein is CASSLGDSGANVLTF. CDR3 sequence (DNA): TGTGCCAGCAGCTTGGGAGACTCTGGGGCCAACGTCCTGACTTTC.

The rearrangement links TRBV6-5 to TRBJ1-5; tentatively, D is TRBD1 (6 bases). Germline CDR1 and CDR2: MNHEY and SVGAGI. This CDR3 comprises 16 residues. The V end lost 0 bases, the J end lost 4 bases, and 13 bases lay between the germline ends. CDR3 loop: CASSYSGGLRNQPQHF. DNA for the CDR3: TGTGCCAGCAGTTACTCTGGGGGGCTAAGGAATCAGCCCCAGCATTTT.

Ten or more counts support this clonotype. The DNA of the CDR3 is TGTGCCAGCAGGTTACAGGGTGTTGGCTATGGCTACACCTTC. As protein: CASRLQGVGYGYTF. The chain has TRBV28 and TRBJ1-2, with D possibly TRBD1 on 6 matching bases. Trimming pared 6 bases from V and 4 bases from J, leaving 15 bases between. This CDR3 spans 14 amino acids. Germline V lookup: CDR1 MDHEN, CDR2 SYDVKM.

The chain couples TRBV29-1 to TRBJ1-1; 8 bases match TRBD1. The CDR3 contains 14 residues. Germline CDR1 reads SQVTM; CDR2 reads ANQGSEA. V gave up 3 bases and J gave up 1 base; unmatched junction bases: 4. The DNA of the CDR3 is TGCAGCGTTGATCGCGACAGGGGGAACACTGAAGCTTTCTTT. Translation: CSVDRDRGNTEAFF.

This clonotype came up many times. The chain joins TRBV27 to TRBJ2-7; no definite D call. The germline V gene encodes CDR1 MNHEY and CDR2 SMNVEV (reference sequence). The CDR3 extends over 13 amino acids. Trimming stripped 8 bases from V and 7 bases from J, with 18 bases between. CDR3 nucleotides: TGTGCCAGCGGTAGTGGATGGGGATGGGAGCAGTACTTC. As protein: CASGSGWGWEQYF.